This T cell receptor (beta chain) was retrieved from a study of beta chain features in type 1 diabetes. In the study overall: Sorted cells from all samples, numbering 107,917,701, were examined.

The investigators reverse transcribed all of the isolated RNA, so they sequenced expressed TCRB transcripts. An average around 3.3 million reads came from naive, central memory and regulatory T cell samples. Data came from immunoSEQ multiplex PCR; TCRdb stores just in-frame clones and leaves some out. The sample includes some 700,000 clones, about an eighth of them seen just once. Broader study findings: Cells with high TCR expression could be over-represented when cDNA is sequenced. A moderate, significant TCRB CDR3 shortening appeared in type 1 diabetes across four CD4+ subsets.

This clone was observed a handful of times. The antigen remains unidentified. Germline-derived CDR1 and CDR2 are LNHDA and SQIVND (reference sequence). Trimming cost V 5 bases and J 4 bases, with 12 bases left between them. The CDR3 spans 14 residues. The specimen was naive CD4+ T cells from blood. The sequence was obtained from a man between 18 and 35 years old with type 1 diabetes. The chain is built from TRBV19 and TRBJ1-5; possible D gene TRBD1, 6 bases. The DNA of the CDR3 is TGTGCCAGTAGTGTACATACAGGGAATCAGCCCCAGCATTTT. Translation gives CASSVHTGNQPQHF. Using reference TRBV19 and TRBJ1-5 for the parts outside the CDR3, the full variable domain is DGGITQSPKYLFRKEGQNVTLSCEQNLNHDAMYWYRQDPGQGLRLIYYSQIVNDFQKGDIAEGYSVSREKKESFPLTVTSAQKNPTAFYLCASSVHTGNQPQHFGDGTRLSIL.